These 30 T cell receptor beta chains came from one sample sequenced in a study of technical replicates of blood from several donors. The method was immunoSEQ multiplex PCR; TCRdb's version includes in-frame clones alone and lacks a portion of them. The repertoire includes around 78,000 clones, about 94% of them detected once, and over 0.2% sits in the top ten. The sample was T cells isolated from PBMCs. Receptors originate from a human donor in good health.

The genes are TRBV7-9 and TRBJ1-1; 12 bases agree with TRBD1. This CDR3 is 12 amino acids long. CDR1 is SEHNR and CDR2 is FQNEAQ in the germline V gene (reference sequence). V shed 11 bases, J shed 6 bases, and the junction held 4 bases outside the gene matches. The DNA for the CDR3 is TGTGCCGGGGGACAGGGGGCTTCTGAAGCTTTCTTT. Amino acids: CAGGQGASEAFF.

This CDR3 is CASTTPEVGRAYEQFF. In DNA form, the CDR3 reads TGTGCCAGCACCACGCCGGAAGTCGGGAGGGCCTATGAGCAGTTCTTC. The V and J genes are TRBV28 and TRBJ2-1; 8 bases are shared with TRBD2. The CDR3 has 16 amino acids. Germline trimming cut 7 bases from V and 8 bases from J; bases unmatched to any gene: 16. CDR1 is MDHEN and CDR2 is SYDVKM in the germline V gene.

The rearrangement joins TRBV28 to TRBJ2-1; 9 nucleotides agree with TRBD1. Germline V CDR1 and CDR2: MDHEN, SYDVKM. V lost 5 bases to trimming and J lost 6 bases; unmatched junction nucleotides: 11. This CDR3 region has 16 residues. The CDR3 sequence is CASSTNKDRGPNEQFF. CDR3 nucleotides: TGTGCCAGCAGTACCAATAAGGACAGGGGCCCCAATGAGCAGTTCTTC.

The chain combines TRBV6-1 with TRBJ2-7; D call uncertain. The CDR3 runs 16 residues. Per the germline V gene, CDR1 is MNHNS and CDR2 is SASEGT. V was shortened by 2 bases and J by 2 bases, with 16 bases between the two germline ends. The CDR3, as DNA: TGTGCCAGCAGTGAATTTGCCAGAAGTTCCCCCTACGAGCAGTACTTC. It specifies CASSEFARSSPYEQYF.

This sequence joins TRBV4-1 and TRBJ2-1; 10 bases align to TRBD2. Germline V gene lookup returns CDR1 MGHRA and CDR2 YSYEKL. The CDR3 is made up of 16 amino acids. The V gene end was trimmed by 3 bases and the J gene end by 8 bases; junction bases not matched to a gene: 10. CDR3 bases: TGCGCCAGCAGCCAGGTAGCGGGGGGTATACGATATGAGCAGTTCTTC. Translation: CASSQVAGGIRYEQFF.

The J gene is TRBJ2-1, the V gene TRBV6-4, with 11 bases fitting TRBD2. Germline trimming cut 6 bases from V and 8 bases from J; bases unmatched to any gene: 9. The CDR3 length is 15 residues. Germline V gives CDR1 MRHNA, CDR2 SNTAGT. This CDR3 is CASSQFSGGADEQFF. CDR3 DNA: TGTGCCAGCAGCCAGTTTAGCGGGGGGGCCGATGAGCAGTTCTTC.

The gene calls are TRBV9 and TRBJ1-1; TRBD1 might be the D (5 bases). With 4 bases removed from V and 6 bases from J, the gap between germline ends came to 19 bases. There are 15 residues in the CDR3. Germline-derived CDR1 and CDR2 are SGDLS and YYNGEE. Here the CDR3 DNA reads TGTGCCAGCAGCCCTTCAGGGCATCTAGAGTCTGAAGCTTTCTTT. It yields the protein CASSPSGHLESEAFF.

In DNA form, the CDR3 reads TGTGCCATCAGACAGGGGTATGAGCAGTACTTC. This translates into CAIRQGYEQYF. The gene calls are TRBV10-3 and TRBJ2-7, with 7 bases that match TRBD1. Unmatched junction bases numbered 3, after V lost 6 bases and J lost 7 bases. The CDR3 consists of 11 residues. The germline CDR1 and CDR2 sequences are ENHRY and SYGVKD.

The rearrangement links TRBV5-5 to TRBJ2-1, with TRBD2 matching 7 bases. The length of the CDR3 is 14 residues. V was pared by 0 bases and J by 7 bases, with 4 bases of the junction left unmatched. Germline CDR1 is SGHKS and CDR2 is YYEKEE (reference sequence). The CDR3 nucleotides are TGTGCCAGCAGCTTGGCGGGAGGTCTAAATGAGCAGTTCTTC. Amino acids: CASSLAGGLNEQFF.

This chain connects TRBV4-1 to TRBJ2-5; D is possibly TRBD2 (6 bases). CDR1 and CDR2 from the germline V gene are MGHRA and YSYEKL. V was trimmed by 6 bases and J by 5 bases, leaving 19 bases between them. The CDR3 has 15 amino acids. DNA for the CDR3: TGCGCCAGCAGGGAGATCGGGACTCCGTCTGAGACCCAGTACTTC. It codes for CASREIGTPSETQYF.

This sequence joins TRBV6-5 and TRBJ1-1; D uncertain. Trimming cost V 0 bases and J 2 bases, with 13 bases left between them. The germline V gene encodes CDR1 MNHEY and CDR2 SVGAGI. CDR3 length: 16 residues. The CDR3 bases are TGTGCCAGCAGTTACTCGAGTGGGCCCATAAACACTGAAGCTTTCTTT. Its translation: CASSYSSGPINTEAFF.

This clone was seen a handful of times. The chain is built from TRBV28 and TRBJ1-5; D perhaps matches TRBD1 (5 bases). CDR3 size: 14 residues. Trimming left V 1 base short and J 3 bases short, with 7 bases between. CDR1 and CDR2 (germline): MDHEN, SYDVKM. This chain's CDR3 is CASSLLGDNQPQHF. CDR3 in DNA: TGTGCCAGCAGTTTATTAGGGGACAATCAGCCCCAGCATTTT. The full variable domain, with the rest looked up from reference TRBV28 and TRBJ1-5, is DVKVTQSSRYLVKRTGEKVFLECVQDMDHENMFWYRQDPGLGLRLIYFSYDVKMKEKGDIPEGYSVSREKKERFSLILESASTNQTSMYLCASSLLGDNQPQHFGDGTRLSIL.

The V gene is TRBV13, the J gene TRBJ1-2; maybe TRBD1 (5 bases). The V gene's germline CDR1 is PRHDT and CDR2 FYEKMQ (reference sequence). The CDR3 runs to 16 residues. The V and J ends lost 7 bases and 4 bases respectively, with 22 bases between them. The CDR3 DNA reads TGTGCCAGCACCCAATTGAGGGGAGGATCCGTCTATGGCTACACCTTC. Protein product: CASTQLRGGSVYGYTF.

This clone was seen only once. V and J are TRBV4-1 and TRBJ1-4, with 9 positions matching TRBD1. Looked up from germline, CDR1 is MGHRA and CDR2 is YSYEKL. The CDR3 is 16 residues long. The trim removed 0 bases at V and 8 bases at J, leaving 7 bases unmatched. The CDR3 protein is CASSQEYRGQGEKLFF. The DNA of the CDR3 is TGCGCCAGCAGCCAAGAATACAGGGGGCAAGGAGAAAAACTGTTTTTT.

This chain uses TRBV29-1 with TRBJ1-5; D is unresolved. The ends were cut back, 0 bases at V and 0 bases at J, with 9 bases in the middle. CDR3 size: 15 residues. Looked up from germline, CDR1 is SQVTM and CDR2 is ANQGSEA. The CDR3 DNA reads as TGCAGCGTTGAAGACCAACAGAATAGCAATCAGCCCCAGCATTTT. This encodes CSVEDQQNSNQPQHF.

The rearrangement joins TRBV19 to TRBJ1-5, with 7 bases that match TRBD1. Looked up from germline, CDR1 is LNHDA and CDR2 is SQIVND (reference sequence). CDR3 size: 15 residues. The trim removed 8 bases at V and 6 bases at J, leaving 13 bases unmatched. The CDR3 is CASGGPDRDVQPQHF. CDR3 nucleotide sequence: TGTGCCAGTGGAGGACCCGACAGGGATGTTCAGCCCCAGCATTTT.

The chain couples TRBV9 to TRBJ1-1, with no clear D. The length of the CDR3 is 19 residues. Germline V gene data show CDR1 as SGDLS and CDR2 as YYNGEE. V lost 0 bases, J lost 1 base, and 22 bases lay in between. CDR3 in amino acids: CASSVAPESLGIANTEAFF. The CDR3 DNA sequence: TGTGCCAGCAGCGTAGCCCCAGAGTCCCTCGGTATAGCGAACACTGAAGCTTTCTTT.

This sequence joins TRBV15 and TRBJ2-2; 8 positions agree with TRBD1. The CDR3 spans 15 residues. CDR1 and CDR2 from the germline V gene are LNHNV and YYDKDF (reference sequence). After removal of 1 base from V and 6 bases from J, the junction contained 4 bases not matched to a gene. CDR3 DNA: TGTGCCACCAGCAGAGGTCAGGGGGCGTCCGGGGAGCTGTTTTTT. This sequence encodes CATSRGQGASGELFF.

The chain employs TRBV6-5 and TRBJ1-6; D ambiguous. V was shortened by 11 bases and J by 7 bases, with 15 bases between the two germline ends. The CDR3 is made up of 13 amino acids. Germline CDR1 and CDR2: MNHEY and SVGAGI. As DNA, the CDR3 is TGTGCCGCCAGGTCCGGGGAGAATTCACCCCTCCACTTT. Translated: CAARSGENSPLHF.

This clone was detected once. The CDR3 sequence: CATSSFGTGEKSGNEKLFF. DNA for the CDR3: TGTGCCACCTCTAGTTTCGGGACAGGGGAGAAGTCGGGAAATGAAAAACTGTTTTTT. The chain has TRBV28 and TRBJ1-4; 10 bases agree with TRBD1. Trimming took 10 bases from V and 5 from J; bases not matched to a gene: 22. This CDR3 is built from 19 residues. Germline V gives CDR1 MDHEN, CDR2 SYDVKM.

The genes are TRBV28 and TRBJ2-7; TRBD1 matches 9 bases. CDR1 is MDHEN, CDR2 SYDVKM, per germline. CDR3 length: 15 residues. With V trimmed by 4 bases and J by 5 bases, 9 bases remained unmatched. In DNA form, the CDR3 reads TGTGCCAGCAGTTCGGCCGGGACAGGGATTCACGAGCAGTACTTC. Its protein product is CASSSAGTGIHEQYF.

CDR3 in amino acids: CASSYRVHEQYF. The CDR3 DNA is TGTGCCAGCAGTTACAGGGTCCACGAGCAGTACTTC. The chain recombines TRBV2 with TRBJ2-7, with D possibly TRBD1 on 6 matching bases. The CDR3 spans 12 residues. V was trimmed by 5 bases and J by 5 bases, leaving 10 bases between them. CDR1 and CDR2 (germline): SNHLY, FYNNEI.

The V and J genes are TRBV2 and TRBJ1-2, with 11 positions matching TRBD1. Trimming cost V 6 bases and J 8 bases; bases outside gene matches: 14. CDR1 and CDR2 from the germline V gene are SNHLY and FYNNEI. CDR3 size: 16 residues. CDR3 in DNA: TGTGCCAGCAGCGGAGAGCTCGGACAGGGGGCCAGGGGCTACACCTTC. Amino acids: CASSGELGQGARGYTF.

The rearrangement uses TRBV7-6 and TRBJ1-2; TRBD1 matches at 7 bases. J was trimmed by 3 bases and V by 5 bases; bases with no gene match: 6. Germline CDR1 is SGHVS and CDR2 is FNYEAQ. The CDR3 sequence is 14 residues long. CDR3 nucleotides: TGTGCCAGCAGCGCCCGACAGGGAGACTATGGCTACACCTTC. As protein: CASSARQGDYGYTF.

The J gene is TRBJ1-5, the V gene TRBV27; 7 positions match TRBD1. With 6 bases clipped from V and 9 bases from J, the junction kept 8 bases outside the gene matches. The CDR3 totals 13 residues. From germline, CDR1 is MNHEY and CDR2 SMNVEV (reference sequence). DNA for the CDR3: TGTGCCAGCAGCCCGGACAGGACCCGGCCCCAGCATTTT. This sequence encodes CASSPDRTRPQHF.

The genes are TRBV5-1 and TRBJ2-7; TRBD1 might be the D (6 bases). The germline V gene has CDR1 SGHRS and CDR2 YFSETQ. V was shortened by 5 bases and J by 0 bases, with 21 bases between the two germline ends. The CDR3 spans 17 residues. CDR3 sequence: CASRRDIRIGVSYEQYF. The CDR3 DNA is TGCGCCAGCAGGAGGGACATAAGAATTGGCGTCTCCTACGAGCAGTACTTC. The variable domain in full, completed from reference TRBV5-1 and TRBJ2-7, reads KAGVTQTPRYLIKTRGQQVTLSCSPISGHRSVSWYQQTPGQGLQFLFEYFSETQRNKGNFPGRFSGRQFSNSRSEMNVSTLELGDSALYLCASRRDIRIGVSYEQYFGPGTRLTVT.

This chain links TRBV5-1 with TRBJ2-7; D possibly corresponds to TRBD2 (6 bases). The germline V and J ends were trimmed by 0 bases and 2 bases, with 12 bases remaining between them. CDR3 length: 15 residues. CDR1 is SGHRS, CDR2 YFSETQ, per germline. DNA for the CDR3: TGCGCCAGCAGCTTGGTAACGGGGGTTCCCTACGAGCAGTACTTC. This translates into CASSLVTGVPYEQYF.

The V and J genes are TRBV2 and TRBJ2-3, with 7 bases identical to TRBD2. CDR3 length equals 14 residues. Germline V CDR1 and CDR2: SNHLY, FYNNEI. Trimming at V came to 0 bases and at J to 3 bases, leaving 0 bases not matched to a gene. For the CDR3, the DNA is TGTGCCAGCAGTGAAGCTAGCGGGACAGATACGCAGTATTTT. It encodes CASSEASGTDTQYF.

DNA for the CDR3: TGTGCCAGCAGCTTGGAGGCCGTTAGCGCGCTCTACGAGCAGTACTTC. It yields the protein CASSLEAVSALYEQYF. J is TRBJ2-7 and V is TRBV5-8; perhaps TRBD2 as D (5 bases). CDR1 SGHTS and CDR2 YDEGEE come from the germline V gene. Deletions cut 0 bases from V and 3 bases from J, with 16 bases between. The CDR3 is 16 amino acids.

This chain connects TRBV7-2 to TRBJ1-3; D perhaps matches TRBD1 (6 bases). Germline-derived CDR1 and CDR2 are SGHTA and FQGNSA. V was clipped by 4 bases and J by 2 bases, with 15 bases between them. The CDR3 is 16 amino acids. The CDR3 reads CASSSWGGRTGNTIYF. The CDR3 DNA reads TGTGCCAGCAGCTCGTGGGGGGGCCGGACTGGAAACACCATATATTTT.